This T cell receptor beta chain was observed in a study of blood T cell repertoires in COVID-19 (TCRdb year 2020). About the full investigation: Collaborator samples came from the United States, Italy and Spain and covered acute and convalescent phases of COVID-19. The prospective study material was composed of cDNA or gDNA derived from T cells, B-cell-depleted T cells, or PBMCs. Deeply sampled blood TCRbeta repertoires from subjects exposed to, actively infected with, or recovered from COVID-19 were included in the dataset. The repertoires were released in a freely available public database meant as a resource for research on the immune response to SARS-CoV-2. The samples were drawn from the first 160 participants of the ongoing ImmuneRACE study and from over a thousand subjects provided by 6 global collaborators. The sample metadata nearly always contained a de-identified subject ID, COVID-19 status, age in years and sex. Where HLA class I and class II types were available, the types were taken from metadata supplied by the sample provider, not from assay-based typing. What the work shows at the level of the full study, not this receptor alone: How much clinical and demographic metadata was included differed by source and by participant, and the metadata was provided uncurated.

TCRbeta CDR3 regions were amplified from genomic DNA by means of the immunoSEQ Assay, a bias-controlled multiplex PCR. In the original analysis: The number of nucleated cells in each sample was estimated from the amplification of reference gene primers within the assay. Sequence reads were collapsed and filtered to measure the absolute abundance of every unique TCRbeta CDR3 rearrangement. For each sample, productive Simpson clonality was calculated as the square root of Simpson's diversity index over productive rearrangements. The source is immuneACCESS, and TCRdb retained only in-frame sequences with V and J called. Part of the clones is not carried over; for the studies checked, unresolved V genes explain less than half of this, and the remainder is unexplained. V and J calls and clone size come straight from that table; D and trimming were deduced from the DNA. A total of over 200,000 clones appear in this sample, approximately 83% of them only once. The ten largest clones take up around 25% of the sample.

Concerning this clone: This receptor's antigen is unknown. Base qualities were left out, and no much larger clone turns up one base away.

The collaborating institutions used their own protocols to collect whole blood in K2EDTA tubes. For TCRbeta analysis, collaborators shipped samples as frozen whole blood, isolated PBMCs, or DNA extracted from either of those sample types. The germline V gene (reference sequence) gives CDR1 as SGHNT and CDR2 as YYREEE. Clipping removes 0 bases from V and 1 base from J, with 4 as the unmatched junction base count. From the cysteine through the phenylalanine, the CDR3 covers 16 amino acids. The sequence is cut down to CDR3 DNA, 48 bases in frame from base 1. The chain is made from TRBV5-4 and TRBJ2-7, with 10 junctional bases fitting TRBD1. This sequence was found in a man aged 40-50 years with acute or convalescent COVID-19. Sequencing input: peripheral blood. The CDR3 protein: CASSLGGTGVSYEQYF. DNA sequence: TGTGCCAGCAGCTTGGGAGGGACAGGGGTTTCCTACGAGCAGTACTTC.